This T cell receptor beta chain was captured in a study of cytomegalovirus exposure and HLA in healthy donors. Trimming cost V 4 bases and J 0 bases; bases outside gene matches: 4. Germline V gives CDR1 SGHRS, CDR2 YFSETQ. This CDR3 has 17 residues. This clone was counted a single time. With 60 Vbeta and 13 Jbeta primers, the PCR was carried out. Clones were sequenced by immunoSEQ multiplex PCR, and TCRdb holds only the in-frame ones, with some missing. Seen here are under 150,000 clones, 75% to 85% observed once, and the top ten hold roughly 3%. This sequence originates from a man between 45 and 60 years old in good health and CMV-seronegative. The V gene is TRBV5-1, the J gene TRBJ2-3, with 14 bases fitting TRBD2. Sequencing input: PBMCs. The CDR3 here is CASSPGLAGESTDTQYF. CDR3 DNA sequence: TGCGCCAGCAGCCCGGGACTAGCGGGGGAGAGCACAGATACGCAGTATTTT.